This is a list of T cell receptor beta chains from one sample in a study of PD-L1 blockade in urothelial cancer. The repertoire was sequenced with immunoSEQ multiplex PCR; TCRdb's copy has only in-frame clones and lacks some. The data hold approximately 48,000 clones, with approximately 86% observed a single time. The material was PBMCs, obtained around atezolizumab (anti-PD-L1) treatment. The receptors were sampled from a man aged 60-69 years with urothelial cancer. CDR3s include the opening cysteine and the closing phenylalanine or tryptophan. Fields, in order: clone size, V gene, J gene, D gene, CDR3 DNA, CDR3 protein. The D gene is left open where the match is weak. Some rows mark clone size as missing; the rest say once, few, many or name a class of expanded clone.

once	TRBV5-4	TRBJ1-2	TRBD1	TGTGCCAGCAGCTTTCCAGGGGGCGAGGGCTACACCTTC	CASSFPGGEGYTF
-	TRBV5-1	TRBJ1-2	TRBD1	TGCGCCAGCAGCTTCACCCCCACGGGACAGCTTTATGGCTACACCTTC	CASSFTPTGQLYGYTF
-	TRBV29-1	TRBJ2-3	-	TGCAGCGTTCATAGACAGGCAGATACGCAGTATTTT	CSVHRQADTQYF
-	TRBV7-2	TRBJ1-5	TRBD1	TGTGCCAGCAGCTTAGACAGGGGAAGCAATCAGCCCCAGCATTTT	CASSLDRGSNQPQHF
-	TRBV2	TRBJ2-7	-	TGTGCCAGCACTGTGGGGCTTTCCTACGAGCAGTACTTC	CASTVGLSYEQYF
-	TRBV15	TRBJ1-1	TRBD1	TGTGCCACCAGCAGAGATCCCCGGAGAGGGGGCCGGAACACTGAAGCTTTCTTT	CATSRDPRRGGRNTEAFF
-	TRBV20-1	TRBJ2-1	-	TGCAGTGCTGCTCTAGCGAATGAGCAGTTCTTC	CSAALANEQFF
once	TRBV4-2	TRBJ2-5	TRBD1	TGTGCCAGCAGCCAAGAGATCTGGGACAGACTCTGGCAGGAGACCCAGTACTTC	CASSQEIWDRLWQETQYF
-	TRBV6-6	TRBJ2-7	-	TGTGCCAGCAGTTACGGGGGGATCGGCTACGAGCAGTACTTC	CASSYGGIGYEQYF
-	TRBV5-1	TRBJ2-7	TRBD1	TGCGCCAGCAGCCTTGGAGGGACAGGGCTCTACGAGCAGTACTTC	CASSLGGTGLYEQYF
-	TRBV19	TRBJ2-1	TRBD2	TGTGCCAGTAGTATAGAGGGCGGGAGGTATGGCTACAATGAGCAGTTCTTC	CASSIEGGRYGYNEQFF
-	TRBV9	TRBJ2-7	-	TGTGCCAGCAGCGTAGAAACGGGTTCCTACGAGCAGTACTTC	CASSVETGSYEQYF
-	TRBV9	TRBJ2-3	TRBD2	TGTGCCAGCAGCGTGGCAGCGGGAGAAGTGAATACGCAGTATTTT	CASSVAAGEVNTQYF
few	TRBV4-2	TRBJ1-4	-	TGTGCCAGCAGCCAAAACCCCCCCCGAGGGCTGACTAATGAAAAACTGTTTTTT	CASSQNPPRGLTNEKLFF
-	TRBV27	TRBJ1-5	-	TGTGCCAGCACCCTCCGTCCCTCCTGGGGAGGGGGGTGGCAGCCCCAGCATTTT	CASTLRPSWGGGWQPQHF
-	TRBV7-9	TRBJ2-6	-	TGTGCCAGCAGCCCCTCCGGGGCCAACGTCCTGACTTTC	CASSPSGANVLTF
-	TRBV6-6	TRBJ2-7	TRBD2	TGTGCCAGCAGGGCCCCCCGCGGGGGGGCCTACGAGCAGTACTTC	CASRAPRGGAYEQYF
-	TRBV2	TRBJ2-1	TRBD2	TGTGCCAGCAGAAGGACTAGCGGTTCCAATGAGCAGTTCTTC	CASRRTSGSNEQFF
-	TRBV7-2	TRBJ2-1	-	TGTGCCAGCAGCTTAGAAGGGGCTCATTTTAATGAGCAGTTCTTC	CASSLEGAHFNEQFF
-	TRBV2	TRBJ1-5	-	TGTGCCAGCAGTCTCGACGGAGCCAATCAGCCCCAGCATTTT	CASSLDGANQPQHF
once	TRBV7-9	TRBJ2-6	TRBD1	TGTGCCAGCAGCTTAGCTTGGGACAGGGGACCTCTAGGGGCCAACGTCCTGACTTTC	CASSLAWDRGPLGANVLTF
few	TRBV7-9	TRBJ2-1	TRBD2	TGTGCCAGCAGCTTTACCACTGGGACTAGCGGGAGTTCCTACAATGAGCAGTTCTTC	CASSFTTGTSGSSYNEQFF
-	TRBV5-1	TRBJ2-7	TRBD2	TGCGCCAGCAGCTTGCTGGGACTAGCGGGGGGCGGGTCCTACGAGCAGTACTTC	CASSLLGLAGGGSYEQYF
-	TRBV13	TRBJ1-3	-	TGTGCCAGCAGCTTGAGGAAAAGCGGAAACACCATATATTTT	CASSLRKSGNTIYF
once	TRBV9	TRBJ2-2	-	TGTGCCAGCAGCGTAGAGCGGGGACAGGTGAACACCGGGGAGCTGTTTTTT	CASSVERGQVNTGELFF
-	TRBV4-1	TRBJ2-5	-	TGCGCCAGCAGCCAAACTGGGACTCAGTGGGGGGAGACCCAGTACTTC	CASSQTGTQWGETQYF
-	TRBV5-1	TRBJ1-2	-	TGCGCCAGCAGCTTGGGGTACAGGGACTATGGCTACACCTTC	CASSLGYRDYGYTF
few	TRBV6-5	TRBJ1-1	TRBD1	TGTGCCAGCAACACACAGGGGAAGAACACTGAAGCTTTCTTT	CASNTQGKNTEAFF
-	TRBV5-1	TRBJ2-3	TRBD2	TGCGCCAGCAGCTTGACTAGCGGCACAGATACGCAGTATTTT	CASSLTSGTDTQYF
-	TRBV27	TRBJ2-3	-	TGTGCCAGCAAACGGTGGGCAAGCGGGCAGAGCACAGATACGCAGTATTTT	CASKRWASGQSTDTQYF
-	TRBV6-5	TRBJ1-2	-	TGTGCCAGCAGTTACCAGGGCACCATCTATGGCTACACCTTC	CASSYQGTIYGYTF
-	TRBV19	TRBJ1-2	-	TGTGCCAGTAGTACCCCGGGACACTGGAACGGGGGCTACACCTTC	CASSTPGHWNGGYTF
-	TRBV7-2	TRBJ2-1	-	TGTGCCAGCAGCTTCCAGGGAATCTACAATGAGCAGTTCTTC	CASSFQGIYNEQFF